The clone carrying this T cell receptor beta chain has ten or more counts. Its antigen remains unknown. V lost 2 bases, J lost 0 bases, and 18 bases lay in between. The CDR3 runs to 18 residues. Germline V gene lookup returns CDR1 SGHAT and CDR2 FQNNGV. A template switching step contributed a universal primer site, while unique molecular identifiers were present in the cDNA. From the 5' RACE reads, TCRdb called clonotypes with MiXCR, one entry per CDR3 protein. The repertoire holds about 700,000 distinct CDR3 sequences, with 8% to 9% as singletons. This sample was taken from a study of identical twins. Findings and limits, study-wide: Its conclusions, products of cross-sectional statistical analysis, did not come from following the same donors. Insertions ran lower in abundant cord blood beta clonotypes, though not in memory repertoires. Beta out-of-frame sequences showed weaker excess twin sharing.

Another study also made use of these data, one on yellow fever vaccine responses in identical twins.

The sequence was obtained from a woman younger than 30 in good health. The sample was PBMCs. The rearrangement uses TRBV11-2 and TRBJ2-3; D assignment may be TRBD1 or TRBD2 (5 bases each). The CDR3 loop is CASSLRPGAGTSTDTQYF. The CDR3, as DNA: TGTGCCAGCAGCTTACGTCCCGGGGCCGGTACTAGCACAGATACGCAGTATTTT.